This T cell receptor (beta chain) is drawn from a study of vaccination and CD4 T cells after COVID-19 (dated by TCRdb to the early 2020s). A note on the overall study: Convalescent patients had a positive SARS-CoV-2 result on nasal swab PCR, and of these patients, nine had mild disease and one had severe disease. Post-vaccine blood samples were obtained a median of about 77 days after the second vaccine dose, with a range of roughly 13 to 250 days. The cultures were stimulated with overlapping spike peptide pools from SARS-CoV-2 and from the common cold coronaviruses HCoV-NL63, HCoV-OC43 and HCoV-229E. The spike-specific CD4+ TCR repertoire was compared before and after mRNA vaccination in about nine COVID-19 convalescent patients and a few infection-naive healthy vaccine recipients. Post-COVID blood samples were collected from convalescent patients a median of approximately 93 days after diagnosis, with a range of about 30 to 180 days. As controls, cultures received a CEFX viral epitope pool (the positive control), an HIV-1 Nef peptide pool (the negative control), or no peptide at all. Two doses of either the Pfizer-BioNTech BNT162b2 vaccine (n=8) or the Moderna mRNA-1273 vaccine (n=2) were administered to participants. The convalescent cohort included six males and four females, with two Hispanic individuals, seven Caucasians, two Asians and one multiracial person.

The method was PCR. DNA from cultured CD4+ T cells underwent TCR sequencing with the Oncomine TCR Beta short-read assay at the Johns Hopkins FTIC core. Genomic DNA was extracted from the cultured CD4+ T cells with the QIAamp micro DNA kit. The Oncomine TCR Beta libraries from cultured CD4+ T cells were pooled using unique dual indexes and then sequenced on an Illumina iSeq 100. Concerning the study's data processing: Non-productive sequences were removed, and CDR3s that did not start with C, did not end with F or W, or were shorter than 7 amino acids were discarded. Antigen-specific clonotypes were identified using the MANAFEST web application through comparison of peptide-stimulated wells with reference and other culture wells. For a clone to be called positive, the clone needed an FDR below 0.05, an odds ratio above 5, and a productive frequency above 0.1% in at least two of three replicate wells. A clonotype was classed as cross-reactive if the clonotype showed significant expansion both in SARS-CoV-2 spike wells and in at least one common cold coronavirus spike condition. Levenshtein distances (stringdist) and unrooted phylogenetic trees (ape) in R version 3.6.1 were used to assess CDR3 homology. TCRdb reran the public reads through fastp at Q25 and MiXCR, keeping productive beta chains. Under each unique CDR3 protein, matching rows form one entry showing the most common genes and DNA. The V and J calls, along with clone size, are taken from TCRdb and not from the paper's own processing. Here the sample has about 13,000 distinct CDR3 sequences; 75% to 80% occur a single time. More than 25% of the sample is in the top ten clones.

The germline V gene sets CDR1 to SNHLY and CDR2 to FYNNEI. Inclusive of the bounding cysteine and phenylalanine, the CDR3 is 14 residues long. Only the CDR3 portion is preserved as DNA: 42 bases, with reading frame beginning at the first base. V drops 6 bases and J drops 5 bases, leaving 14 bases in between. Overall study results and their limits: In convalescent patients, nearly all vaccine-specific clones (304 of 307) were found to be mono-reactive for SARS-CoV-2 spike rather than cross-reactive with common cold coronaviruses. The study included relatively few convalescent patients and did not analyze early timepoints after natural infection. The median number of SARS-CoV-2-reactive clonotypes rose from 21 after infection to some 37 after vaccination, but the change was not significant. Among the post-vaccine SARS-CoV-2-reactive clones in convalescent patients, a median approximately 90% showed up only after vaccination, which suggests vaccine-specific priming.

This specimen's treatment or condition label, per the study, means: approximately 11-day PBMC culture with coronavirus spike peptide pools or control peptides (ViraFEST assay). To expand antigen-specific T cells with peptide pools and then pick out the expanded clonotypes through TCR sequencing, the study relied on the ViraFEST assay. The positive SARS-CoV-2 PCR tests of the convalescent patients were dated from March to December 2020, before the Alpha, Beta and Delta variants emerged in the United States. Each well held some 2 million PBMCs cultured in IMDM containing around 5% human AB serum and roughly 10 IU/ml IL-2, with approximately 9.2 ug/ml peptide pools added. On days 3 and 7, half of the culture medium was replaced with fresh IL-2-containing medium. Once the cells had been in culture for less than 12 days, the EasySep CD4+ T cell isolation kit was used to isolate CD4+ T cells by negative selection. PBMCs were separated from whole blood using Ficoll-Paque Plus gradient centrifugation and then either used fresh or cryopreserved at -140C. Triplicate wells were generally used for each culture condition.

A word on this clonotype: Its antigen remains unidentified. Per-base qualities were not stored, and no clone one base away is much larger.

This clonotype was obtained from a human donor who had recovered from COVID-19. Sequencing was performed on CD4+ T cells from blood, cultured in vitro. The chain is made from TRBV2 and TRBJ1-5, with a tentative D gene TRBD1 over 6 matching bases. The CDR3 has the sequence CASRRSGVYQPQHF. The bases read TGTGCCAGCAGACGATCAGGGGTCTATCAGCCCCAGCATTTT.